The TCR beta chain under discussion was sequenced for a study of T cells after yellow fever vaccination. Across the whole study: Fractions with few cells were prepared using SMART-Seq v4 Ultra Low Input.

Comment on this clonotype: What it recognizes is unknown.

General study results and limits: High-abundance clonotypes from the bulk population could contaminate FACS-sorted repertoires. Relatively few clonotypes were ones that appeared in both CD4 and CD8 compartments. It was a weaker secondary response, yet one that peaked faster, at day 5 versus 15.

Germline V lookup: CDR1 SGHVS, CDR2 FNYEAQ. The CDR3 totals 14 residues. V was pared by 5 bases and J by 7 bases, with 8 bases of the junction left unmatched. TCRdb reprocessed the 5' RACE reads via MiXCR and lists one record per CDR3 protein. The table has 300,000 to 400,000 distinct CDR3 sequences, approximately 13% seen once. The chain is built from TRBV7-6 and TRBJ2-5; 9 bases are a match to TRBD1. This sequence was found in a man aged 18 to 29 who received the YFV17D yellow fever vaccine. Sequencing was performed on CD4+ T cells sorted from PBMCs, taken 15 days after the yellow fever booster vaccination. CDR3 DNA: TGTGCCAGCAGCCCGGGACAGGGCTGGGGGACCCAGTACTTC. It specifies CASSPGQGWGTQYF. Complete variable domain (other parts from reference TRBV7-6 and TRBJ2-5): GAGVSQSPRYKVTKRGQDVALRCDPISGHVSLYWYRQALGQGPEFLTYFNYEAQQDKSGLPNDRFSAERPEGSISTLTIQRTEQRDSAMYRCASSPGQGWGTQYFGPGTRLLVL.